These 21 T cell receptor beta chains share one sample of origin, sequenced in a study of regulatory T cells in long-lasting Graves disease. Time point here: newly diagnosed GD, antithyroid drugs for less than 3 months. The TCR library was made from RNA extracted from PBMCs. With iRepertoire HTBI primers and Arm-PCR of CDR3 regions, TCR beta libraries were built. Each CDR3 protein gets one entry after TCRdb re-called the multiplex PCR reads with MiXCR. The table has around 240,000 distinct CDR3 sequences, about 20% seen once; the top ten hold 13% to 15%. In addition, the sample was reused for a study of T cells in Graves' hyperthyroidism and ophthalmopathy.

Sequencing was performed on peripheral blood mononuclear cells (PBMCs), taken at new diagnosis, from a patient treated with antithyroid drugs. These receptor sequences come from a woman in her 30s with Graves disease.

The V call is TRBV6-1, the J call TRBJ2-1; no clear D. Germline V CDR1 and CDR2: MNHNS, SASEGT. The CDR3 has 16 residues. The V end lost 1 base, the J end lost 5 bases, and 15 bases lay between the germline ends. CDR3: CASSEDEFRKDNEQFF. Written as DNA, the CDR3 is TGTGCCAGCAGTGAAGACGAATTTAGGAAGGACAATGAGCAGTTCTTC.

This clonotype appeared many times. The gene calls are TRBV27 and TRBJ1-2; D unresolved. V dropped 6 bases and J dropped 5 bases, with 10 bases sitting between them. In germline, CDR1 is MNHEY, CDR2 SMNVEV (reference sequence). The CDR3 consists of 12 residues. The CDR3 loop is CASSPHGYGYTF. DNA for the CDR3: TGTGCCAGCAGCCCTCACGGGTATGGCTACACCTTC.

The chain combines TRBV6-2 or TRBV6-3 with TRBJ1-2; unclear D gene. From germline, CDR1 is MNHEY and CDR2 SVGEGT. The CDR3 has 16 residues. Between the trimmed V and J ends, which lost 0 bases and 2 bases, there was a span of 13 bases. CDR3 region: CASSYSGFERNYGYTF. Written as DNA, the CDR3 is TGTGCCAGCAGTTACTCCGGGTTTGAAAGGAACTATGGCTACACCTTC.

This clonotype came up many times. The chain uses TRBV3-1 and TRBJ2-2; D not resolved. V dropped 4 bases and J dropped 6 bases, with 6 bases sitting between them. The CDR3 has 12 residues. Germline CDR1 LGHDT, CDR2 YNNKEL (reference sequence). CDR3 sequence: CASSLGPGELFF. As DNA, the CDR3 is TGTGCCAGCAGCCTAGGGCCCGGGGAGCTGTTTTTT.

Ten or more counts support this clonotype. The gene calls are TRBV6-9 and TRBJ1-6; no clear D. The length of the CDR3 is 13 residues. V was cut by 3 bases and J by 6 bases, with 6 bases left in between. Germline lookup yields CDR1 MNHGY and CDR2 SVAAGI. The CDR3 sequence is CASSYPSNSPLHF. The CDR3 bases are TGTGCCAGCAGTTACCCAAGTAATTCACCCCTCCACTTT.

This clonotype has ten or more counts. The genes are TRBV10-3 and TRBJ1-5; the D gene is possibly TRBD1 (6 bases). CDR1 is ENHRY, CDR2 SYGVKD, per germline. The ends were cut back, 10 bases at V and 4 bases at J, with 14 bases in the middle. The CDR3 runs 13 residues. The CDR3 is CATSWDTNQPQHF. The CDR3 DNA follows: TGTGCCACGAGCTGGGACACGAATCAGCCCCAGCATTTT.

V gene TRBV6-2 or TRBV6-3 combines with J gene TRBJ2-4, with D tentatively TRBD1 (5 bases). CDR1 MNHEY and CDR2 SVGEGT come from the germline V gene. CDR3 length: 16 residues. V was shortened by 6 bases and J by 3 bases, with 18 bases between the two germline ends. The CDR3 nucleotides are TGTGCCAGCAGCGGGCAGGGAAAAATTGTCAAAAACATTCAGTACTTC. Residues: CASSGQGKIVKNIQYF.

This clonotype was found many times. The rearrangement links TRBV4-1 to TRBJ1-1; 7 nucleotides align to TRBD1. With V trimmed by 6 bases and J by 4 bases, 17 bases remained unmatched. Germline V gene sequence: CDR1 MGHRA, CDR2 YSYEKL. The CDR3 is made up of 17 amino acids. The CDR3 DNA reads as TGCGCCAGCAGTAGCCACCTCCCCCGGCCAGGGGGCACTGAAGCTTTCTTT. This encodes CASSSHLPRPGGTEAFF.

At least ten counts were recorded for this clonotype. The chain combines TRBV6-1 with TRBJ2-2; D possibly corresponds to TRBD1 (6 bases). Germline V CDR1 and CDR2: MNHNS, SASEGT. V lost 4 bases and J 5 bases, leaving 11 bases between the germline ends. The CDR3 has 14 residues. The CDR3: CASSGQGWTGELFF. The CDR3 DNA follows: TGTGCCAGCAGTGGCCAGGGGTGGACCGGGGAGCTGTTTTTT.

The chain carries TRBV27 and TRBJ1-1; D unresolved. The length of the CDR3 is 13 residues. Per germline, CDR1 MNHEY and CDR2 SMNVEV (reference sequence). Trimming stripped 11 bases from V and 3 bases from J, with 16 bases between. CDR3: CAGMRGRDTEAFF. The DNA of the CDR3 is TGTGCCGGCATGAGAGGGCGCGACACTGAAGCTTTCTTT.

J is TRBJ2-1 and V is TRBV27; TRBD2 aligns across 7 bases. The CDR3 is 16 residues long. With 4 bases clipped from V and 3 bases from J, the junction kept 9 bases outside the gene matches. Germline lookup yields CDR1 MNHEY and CDR2 SMNVEV (reference sequence). CDR3 amino acids: CASSSPRGGGYNEQFF. As DNA, the CDR3 is TGTGCCAGCAGTTCCCCCCGAGGCGGGGGCTACAATGAGCAGTTCTTC.

This clonotype was seen a few times. It may be a read error: a sequence one base away is much more abundant. The CDR3 DNA follows: TGTGCCAGCAGTGAACCGGACAGGCCGGTGAACACTGAAGCTTTCTTT. As protein: CASSEPDRPVNTEAFF. The chain recombines TRBV6-2 or TRBV6-3 with TRBJ1-1, with TRBD1 matching 7 bases. J was trimmed by 0 bases and V by 5 bases; bases with no gene match: 9. The CDR3 is 16 residues long. CDR1 MNHEY and CDR2 SVGEGT come from the germline V gene.

This clonotype was seen ten or more times. The rearrangement links TRBV20-1 to TRBJ2-5; D uncertain. The germline V gene encodes CDR1 DFQATT and CDR2 SNEGSKA (reference sequence). This CDR3 is 12 amino acids long. Trimming removed 3 bases at V and 7 bases at J, with 12 bases between. The CDR3 region is CSASLVAATQYF. The CDR3 DNA is TGCAGTGCTAGTTTGGTGGCGGCGACCCAGTACTTC.

This clonotype was recorded at least ten times. V gene TRBV7-2 combines with J gene TRBJ2-1; 12 bases map to TRBD2. The CDR3 is made up of 18 amino acids. Germline V gene data show CDR1 as SGHTA and CDR2 as FQGNSA. Germline trimming cut 1 base from V and 4 bases from J; bases unmatched to any gene: 8. DNA of the CDR3: TGTGCCAGCAGCTTAGTTCTAGCGGGGGGGCCTTATTACAATGAGCAGTTCTTC. This gives the protein CASSLVLAGGPYYNEQFF.

This clonotype was seen many times. The CDR3 is CASSLVDFSGGRPGDTQYF. In nucleotides, the CDR3 is TGTGCCAGCAGCTTAGTTGATTTTAGCGGGGGGCGCCCCGGAGATACGCAGTATTTT. The V call is TRBV13, the J call TRBJ2-3, with 10 bases fitting TRBD2. CDR1 is PRHDT and CDR2 is FYEKMQ in the germline V gene (reference sequence). This CDR3 comprises 19 residues. Trimming took 1 base from V and 5 from J; bases not matched to a gene: 15.

This clonotype has at least ten counts. The CDR3 region is CASSTQVTDTEAFF. The CDR3 nucleotides are TGTGCCAGCTCCACTCAGGTGACGGACACTGAAGCTTTCTTT. The chain links TRBV12-3 or TRBV12-4 to TRBJ1-1; D is undetermined. V was trimmed by 8 bases and J by 3 bases, leaving 16 bases between them. The CDR3 contains 14 residues.

This clonotype was counted ten times or more. The chain recombines TRBV20-1 with TRBJ1-5; no clear D gene. Between the trimmed V and J ends, which lost 0 bases and 1 base, there was a span of 13 bases. CDR3 length: 16 amino acids. CDR1 and CDR2 (germline): DFQATT, SNEGSKA (reference sequence). This CDR3 is CSARDWRQLSNQPQHF. CDR3 nucleotide sequence: TGCAGTGCTAGAGATTGGAGGCAGTTGAGCAATCAGCCCCAGCATTTT.

The sample holds many counts of this clonotype. The chain couples TRBV7-2 to TRBJ2-7; possibly TRBD2 for D (6 bases). Germline V lookup: CDR1 SGHTA, CDR2 FQGNSA. Trimming shortened V by 5 bases and J by 3 bases, and 17 bases separated the two germline ends. The CDR3 has 15 residues. The CDR3 protein is CASSAGTGTYYEQYF. The CDR3 nucleotides are TGTGCCAGCAGCGCGGGTACCGGGACTTACTACGAGCAGTACTTC. The whole variable domain, remainder taken from reference TRBV7-2 and TRBJ2-7, is GAGVSQSPSNKVTEKGKDVELRCDPISGHTALYWYRQSLGQGLEFLIYFQGNSAPDKSGLPSDRFSAERTGGSVSTLTIQRTQQEDSAVYLCASSAGTGTYYEQYFGPGTRLTVT.

Only a few counts were recorded for this clonotype. This sequence joins TRBV19 and TRBJ1-5, with 9 bases that match TRBD1. The junction had 8 bases not matched to a gene; V was cut back by 8 bases and J by 3 bases. The CDR3 runs 15 residues. Germline lookup yields CDR1 LNHDA and CDR2 SQIVND (reference sequence). This CDR3 reads CASGFGDRDNQPQHF. The CDR3 coding sequence is TGTGCCAGTGGTTTCGGGGACAGGGACAATCAGCCCCAGCATTTT.

This clonotype occurred many times. This sequence joins TRBV29-1 and TRBJ2-7, with TRBD1 matching over 7 bases. Trimming took 5 bases from V and 4 from J; bases not matched to a gene: 8. Germline CDR1 reads SQVTM; CDR2 reads ANQGSEA. This CDR3 has 13 amino acids. The CDR3 region has the DNA TGCAGCGTTTTTCGACAGGGCGAGTACGAGCAGTACTTC. As protein: CSVFRQGEYEQYF.

This clonotype showed up many times. The chain recombines TRBV7-2 with TRBJ2-5; unclear D gene. The germline gives CDR1 SGHTA, CDR2 FQGNSA. V lost 4 bases, J lost 1 base, and 16 bases lay in between. The CDR3 runs to 16 residues. The CDR3 here is CASSSSGPQSQETQYF. CDR3 bases: TGTGCCAGCAGCTCCTCGGGCCCACAGTCCCAAGAGACCCAGTACTTC. The entire variable domain, with the rest obtained from reference TRBV7-2 and TRBJ2-5, is as follows: GAGVSQSPSNKVTEKGKDVELRCDPISGHTALYWYRQSLGQGLEFLIYFQGNSAPDKSGLPSDRFSAERTGGSVSTLTIQRTQQEDSAVYLCASSSSGPQSQETQYFGPGTRLLVL.